This passage covers 23 T cell receptor beta chains from one sample sequenced in a study of T cells after yellow fever vaccination. Each CDR3 protein is one row after TCRdb ran MiXCR on the 5' RACE reads. Here the sample spans roughly 260,000 distinct CDR3 sequences, roughly 13% being singletons. Here the sequenced sample was CD4+ T cells sorted from PBMCs, taken 45 days after the yellow fever booster vaccination. Source of these receptors: a man younger than 40 who received the YFV17D yellow fever vaccine.

J is TRBJ2-7 and V is TRBV7-8; 7 bases line up with TRBD2. Germline V gives CDR1 SGHVS, CDR2 FQNEAQ. With 1 base clipped from V and 2 bases from J, the junction kept 8 bases outside the gene matches. This CDR3 has 16 residues. This chain's CDR3 is CASSLGPGGSPYEQYF. Here the CDR3 DNA reads TGTGCCAGCAGCTTAGGGCCGGGAGGCTCGCCCTACGAGCAGTACTTC.

This clonotype was observed a few times. The DNA of the CDR3 is TGTGCCAGCAGCAATGAAGAGTTCTACACCTTC. Translation gives CASSNEEFYTF. The chain joins TRBV21-1 to TRBJ1-2. TRBV21-1 is a pseudogene locus. The CDR3 sequence is 11 residues long.

This clonotype showed up just a few times. The gene calls are TRBV12-3 or TRBV12-4 and TRBJ1-4, with 8 nucleotides matching TRBD1. The V and J ends lost 9 bases and 7 bases, in that order; junction bases with no gene match: 7. The CDR3 has 13 amino acids. This chain's CDR3 is CASRTGLSEKLFF. Written as DNA, the CDR3 is TGTGCCAGTAGGACAGGGCTAAGTGAAAAACTGTTTTTT.

This clonotype was seen only a few times. V usage is TRBV15 and J usage is TRBJ1-2; TRBD1 aligns across 10 bases. CDR1 and CDR2 from the germline V gene are LNHNV and YYDKDF (reference sequence). V trimming: 4 bases; J trimming: 4 bases; junction bases outside the gene matches: 6. CDR3 length equals 15 residues. The CDR3 sequence: CATSTGTGVIYGYTF. CDR3 DNA sequence: TGTGCCACCAGCACCGGGACAGGGGTAATCTATGGCTACACCTTC. Drawing the rest from reference TRBV15 and TRBJ1-2, the complete variable domain is DAMVIQNPRYQVTQFGKPVTLSCSQTLNHNVMYWYQQKSSQAPKLLFHYYDKDFNNEADTPDNFQSRRPNTSFCFLDIRSPGLGDTAMYLCATSTGTGVIYGYTFGSGTRLTVV.

In this sample, this clonotype turned up a few times. The V call is TRBV11-1, the J call TRBJ2-5; D possibly corresponds to TRBD2 (6 bases). Trimming shortened V by 1 base and J by 5 bases, and 11 bases separated the two germline ends. Per germline, CDR1 SGHAT and CDR2 FQDESV (reference sequence). This CDR3 has 14 residues. The CDR3 coding sequence is TGTGCCAGCAGCTTAGTCCCAGGGAGGGAGACCCAGTACTTC. It yields the protein CASSLVPGRETQYF.

This clonotype was counted between two and nine times. The chain links TRBV25-1 to TRBJ2-1; 7 bases align to TRBD1. Germline V CDR1 and CDR2: MGHDK, SYGVNS. The CDR3 totals 14 residues. V shed 7 bases, J shed 3 bases, and the junction held 6 bases outside the gene matches. The CDR3 nucleotides are TGTGCCAGCACGTCGACAGGGCACTACAATGAGCAGTTCTTC. The encoded protein is CASTSTGHYNEQFF. Supplemented by reference TRBV25-1 and TRBJ2-1, the full variable domain reads EADIYQTPRYLVIGTGKKITLECSQTMGHDKMYWYQQDPGMELHLIHYSYGVNSTEKGDLSSESTVSRIRTEHFPLTLESARPSHTSQYLCASTSTGHYNEQFFGPGTRLTVL.

V and J are TRBV20-1 and TRBJ2-2; the D gene could be TRBD1 or TRBD2 (6 bases each). The germline V gene has CDR1 DFQATT and CDR2 SNEGSKA (reference sequence). This CDR3 is 15 amino acids long. Between the trimmed V and J ends, which lost 0 bases and 7 bases, there was a span of 15 bases. Written as DNA, the CDR3 is TGCAGTGCTAGAGATCCGTCCAGGGGACTCGGGGAGCTGTTTTTT. It is translated as CSARDPSRGLGELFF.

The chain couples TRBV20-1 to TRBJ2-7; weak D call: TRBD1 (5 bases). Trimming took off 6 bases at V and 4 bases at J, with 19 bases between the two ends. The germline V gene encodes CDR1 DFQATT and CDR2 SNEGSKA (reference sequence). The CDR3 sequence is 14 residues long. In DNA, the CDR3 is TGCAGTGCCCCGGACACCTCATCAGGGTACGAGCAGTACTTC. As protein: CSAPDTSSGYEQYF.

V usage is TRBV10-3 and J usage is TRBJ1-1, with a weak D call TRBD1 (5 bases). This CDR3 has 13 amino acids. V lost 11 bases to trimming and J lost 0 bases, with 13 bases between them. Germline V gives CDR1 ENHRY, CDR2 SYGVKD. The CDR3 reads CASVAQVNTEAFF. In DNA, the CDR3 is TGTGCCTCCGTAGCACAGGTGAACACTGAAGCTTTCTTT.

This sequence joins TRBV7-6 and TRBJ2-1; D not resolved. The germline V gene has CDR1 SGHVS and CDR2 FNYEAQ. V was shortened by 5 bases and J by 0 bases, with 14 bases between the two germline ends. The CDR3 is 16 residues long. This CDR3 is CASSPVARSSYNEQFF. CDR3 DNA: TGTGCCAGCAGCCCGGTAGCCCGCTCCTCCTACAATGAGCAGTTCTTC. The complete variable domain, with remaining parts taken from reference TRBV7-6 and TRBJ2-1, reads GAGVSQSPRYKVTKRGQDVALRCDPISGHVSLYWYRQALGQGPEFLTYFNYEAQQDKSGLPNDRFSAERPEGSISTLTIQRTEQRDSAMYRCASSPVARSSYNEQFFGPGTRLTVL.

This clonotype was counted between two and nine times. The rearrangement joins TRBV30 to TRBJ2-7; maybe TRBD1 (5 bases). V gave up 8 bases and J gave up 0 bases, with 11 bases separating them. Per germline, CDR1 GTSNPN and CDR2 SVGIG (reference sequence). The CDR3 contains 12 residues. CDR3 DNA sequence: TGTGCCACCCGACAGAACTCCTACGAGCAGTACTTC. It translates to CATRQNSYEQYF.

This clonotype turned up a few times. The V call is TRBV7-9, the J call TRBJ1-4; TRBD1 agrees at 9 bases. Losses at the gene ends were 3 bases for V and 8 bases for J; bases not matched to a gene: 7. CDR3 length: 15 residues. Germline-derived CDR1 and CDR2 are SEHNR and FQNEAQ (reference sequence). For the CDR3, the DNA is TGTGCCAGCAGCTTCGGGACAGGGATAAGCGAAAAACTGTTTTTT. Residues: CASSFGTGISEKLFF.

The chain couples TRBV12-3 or TRBV12-4 to TRBJ1-2; no reliable D call. Trimming left V 1 base short and J 4 bases short, with 10 bases between. The CDR3 is 14 residues long. This CDR3 is CASSLGRVGYGYTF. Written as DNA, the CDR3 is TGTGCCAGCAGTTTAGGAAGGGTTGGCTATGGCTACACCTTC.

This clonotype appeared a few times. The chain combines TRBV18 with TRBJ2-1, with D perhaps matching TRBD2 (5 bases). The V end was cut by 4 bases, the J end by 2 bases, with 18 bases between. The CDR3 is 17 residues long. CDR1 and CDR2 from the germline V gene are KGHSH and LQKENI. The chain's CDR3 is CASSREMAVSPYNEQFF. Written as DNA, the CDR3 is TGTGCCAGCTCACGGGAGATGGCGGTATCACCCTACAATGAGCAGTTCTTC.

The sample holds a few counts of this clonotype. The V gene is TRBV27, the J gene TRBJ2-1; 11 nucleotides line up with TRBD2. The CDR3 length is 17 residues. CDR1 MNHEY and CDR2 SMNVEV come from the germline V gene (reference sequence). V dropped 2 bases and J dropped 1; count of bases not matched to a gene: 4. The CDR3 protein is CASSLLPSGRSYNEQFF. The CDR3 nucleotides read TGTGCCAGCAGTTTACTTCCTAGCGGGAGGTCCTACAATGAGCAGTTCTTC.

The chain links TRBV24-1 to TRBJ2-5; maybe TRBD1 (6 bases). CDR3 size: 13 residues. V was trimmed by 4 bases and J by 2 bases, leaving 7 bases between them. Per the germline V gene, CDR1 is KGHDR and CDR2 is SFDVKD. The CDR3 nucleotides are TGTGCCACCAGTGACGGACAGCAAGAGACCCAGTACTTC. Its translation is CATSDGQQETQYF.

There are a few counts of this clonotype. This chain links TRBV7-9 with TRBJ2-5, with D perhaps TRBD1 or TRBD2 (5 bases each). CDR1 is SEHNR and CDR2 is FQNEAQ in the germline V gene (reference sequence). The V end lost 6 bases, the J end lost 5 bases, and 16 bases lay between the germline ends. The CDR3 loop spans 14 amino acids. The CDR3 reads CASRTIGAGETQYF. CDR3 sequence (DNA): TGTGCCAGCAGGACTATAGGGGCAGGGGAGACCCAGTACTTC.

This chain uses TRBV18 with TRBJ2-1; no firm D call. This CDR3 is 13 amino acids long. Germline V lookup: CDR1 KGHSH, CDR2 LQKENI. With 2 bases removed from V and 6 bases from J, the gap between germline ends came to 8 bases. CDR3 coding DNA: TGTGCCAGCTCACCATCTCGTTCCAATGAGCAGTTCTTC. Translated: CASSPSRSNEQFF.

This clonotype was counted between two and nine times. V gene TRBV10-2 combines with J gene TRBJ2-5; D is perhaps TRBD2 (6 bases). The V and J ends lost 7 bases and 7 bases respectively, with 19 bases between them. The CDR3 sequence is 14 residues long. Germline CDR1 WSHSY, CDR2 SAAADI. The DNA of the CDR3 is TGCGCCAGCACGGGGAGTGGCGGGACCTCGACCCAGTACTTC. Translating it yields CASTGSGGTSTQYF.

This clonotype was observed a few times. V is TRBV5-5 and J is TRBJ2-1, with 16 bases that match TRBD2. The ends lost 4 bases at V and 7 bases at J; junction bases unmatched: 2. CDR1 and CDR2 from the germline V gene are SGHKS and YYEKEE (reference sequence). This CDR3 has 15 amino acids. CDR3 protein: CASSAGLAGGNEQFF. For the CDR3, the DNA is TGTGCCAGCAGCGCGGGACTAGCGGGGGGGAATGAGCAGTTCTTC.

J is TRBJ1-3 and V is TRBV18; D is undetermined. V lost 8 bases and J lost 8, with 13 bases in between. The germline V gene encodes CDR1 KGHSH and CDR2 LQKENI. This CDR3 has 12 residues. In DNA, the CDR3 is TGTGCCAGCGCCACTGCCGGGGACACCATATATTTT. Protein: CASATAGDTIYF.

This clonotype was seen only a few times. J is TRBJ2-7 and V is TRBV24-1, with TRBD2 as a possible D gene (5 bases). The germline CDR1 and CDR2 sequences are KGHDR and SFDVKD. This CDR3 has 13 residues. V shed 3 bases and J shed 3 bases, with 8 bases lying between them. The CDR3 region is CATSDSGFYEQYF. The CDR3 bases are TGTGCCACCAGTGATAGCGGATTCTACGAGCAGTACTTC.

In this sample, this clonotype turned up a few times. V and J are TRBV30 and TRBJ2-1; 8 bases map to TRBD1. This CDR3 is 14 amino acids long. The germline V gene has CDR1 GTSNPN and CDR2 SVGIG (reference sequence). The ends lost 4 bases at V and 3 bases at J; junction bases unmatched: 5. CDR3 DNA: TGTGCCTGGAACCAGGGGGCCTTCTACAATGAGCAGTTCTTC. The encoded protein is CAWNQGAFYNEQFF.